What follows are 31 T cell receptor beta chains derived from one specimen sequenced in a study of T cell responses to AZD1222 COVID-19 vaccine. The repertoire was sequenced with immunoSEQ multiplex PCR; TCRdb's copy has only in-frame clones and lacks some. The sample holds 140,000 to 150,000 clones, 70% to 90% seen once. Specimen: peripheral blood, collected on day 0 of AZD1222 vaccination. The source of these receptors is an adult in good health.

The CDR3 loop is CASTKSGGPNTGELFF. CDR3 DNA sequence: TGTGCCAGCACCAAGTCGGGGGGCCCAAACACCGGGGAGCTGTTTTTT. This chain connects TRBV5-6 to TRBJ2-2; possibly TRBD2 for D (7 bases). The length of the CDR3 is 16 residues. Germline CDR1 is SGHDT and CDR2 is YYEEEE. Trimming shortened V by 6 bases and J by 2 bases, and 17 bases separated the two germline ends.

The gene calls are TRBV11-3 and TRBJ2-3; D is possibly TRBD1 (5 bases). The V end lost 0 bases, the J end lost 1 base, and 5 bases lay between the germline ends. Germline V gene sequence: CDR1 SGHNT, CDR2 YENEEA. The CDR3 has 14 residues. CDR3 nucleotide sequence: TGTGCCAGCAGCTTAGAAGGGGGCACAGATACGCAGTATTTT. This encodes CASSLEGGTDTQYF.

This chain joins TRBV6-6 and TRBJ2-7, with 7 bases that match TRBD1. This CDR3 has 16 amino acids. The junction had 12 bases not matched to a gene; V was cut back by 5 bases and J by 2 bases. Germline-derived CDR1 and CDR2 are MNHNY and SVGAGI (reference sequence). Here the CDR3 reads CASSRQGQYVPYEQYF. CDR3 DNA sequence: TGTGCCAGCAGTCGACAGGGCCAATATGTCCCCTACGAGCAGTACTTC.

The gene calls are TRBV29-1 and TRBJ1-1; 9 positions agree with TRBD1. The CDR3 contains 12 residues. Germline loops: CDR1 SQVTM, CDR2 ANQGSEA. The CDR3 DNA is TGCACCGCTACAGGGGGCGCAGGGGAAGCTTTCTTT. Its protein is CTATGGAGEAFF.

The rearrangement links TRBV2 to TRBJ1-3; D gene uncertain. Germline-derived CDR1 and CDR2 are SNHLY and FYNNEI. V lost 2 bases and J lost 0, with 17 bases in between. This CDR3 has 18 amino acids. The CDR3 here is CASSEQGTLSLSGNTIYF. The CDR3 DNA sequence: TGTGCCAGCAGTGAACAAGGCACCCTGTCCCTCTCTGGAAACACCATATATTTT. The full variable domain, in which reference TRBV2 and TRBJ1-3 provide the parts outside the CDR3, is EPEVTQTPSHQVTQMGQEVILRCVPISNHLYFYWYRQILGQKVEFLVSFYNNEISEKSEIFDDQFSVERPDGSNFTLKIRSTKLEDSAMYFCASSEQGTLSLSGNTIYFGEGSWLTVV.

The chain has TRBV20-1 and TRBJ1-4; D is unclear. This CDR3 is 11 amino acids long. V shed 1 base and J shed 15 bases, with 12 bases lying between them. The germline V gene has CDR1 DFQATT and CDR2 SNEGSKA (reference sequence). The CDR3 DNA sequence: TGCAGTGCTAGAGTGAGAGGATCAATGTTTTTT. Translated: CSARVRGSMFF.

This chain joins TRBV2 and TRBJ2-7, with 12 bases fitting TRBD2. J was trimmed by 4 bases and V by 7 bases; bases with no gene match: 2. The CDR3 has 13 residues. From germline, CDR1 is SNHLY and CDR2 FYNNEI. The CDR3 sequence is CASIGTSGYEQYF. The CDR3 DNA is TGTGCCAGCATAGGGACTAGCGGGTACGAGCAGTACTTC.

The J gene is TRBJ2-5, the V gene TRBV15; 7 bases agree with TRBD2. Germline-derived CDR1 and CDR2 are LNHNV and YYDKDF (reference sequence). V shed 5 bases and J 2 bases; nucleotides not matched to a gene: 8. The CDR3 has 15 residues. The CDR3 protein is CATSPPRGEQETQYF. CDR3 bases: TGTGCCACCAGCCCCCCCCGGGGGGAACAAGAGACCCAGTACTTC.

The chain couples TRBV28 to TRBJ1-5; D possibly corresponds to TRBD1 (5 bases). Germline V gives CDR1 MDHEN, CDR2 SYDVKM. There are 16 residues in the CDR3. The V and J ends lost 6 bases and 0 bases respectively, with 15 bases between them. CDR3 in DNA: TGTGCCAGCAGAACCGGGGGAGGTTATAGCAATCAGCCCCAGCATTTT. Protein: CASRTGGGYSNQPQHF. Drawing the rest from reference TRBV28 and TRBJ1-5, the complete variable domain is DVKVTQSSRYLVKRTGEKVFLECVQDMDHENMFWYRQDPGLGLRLIYFSYDVKMKEKGDIPEGYSVSREKKERFSLILESASTNQTSMYLCASRTGGGYSNQPQHFGDGTRLSIL.

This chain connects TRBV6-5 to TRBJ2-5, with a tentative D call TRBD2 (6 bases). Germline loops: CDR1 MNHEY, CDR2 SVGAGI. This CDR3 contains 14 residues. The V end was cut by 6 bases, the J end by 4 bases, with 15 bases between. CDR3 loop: CASSQPEGLETQYF. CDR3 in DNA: TGTGCCAGCAGCCAGCCGGAGGGATTAGAGACCCAGTACTTC.

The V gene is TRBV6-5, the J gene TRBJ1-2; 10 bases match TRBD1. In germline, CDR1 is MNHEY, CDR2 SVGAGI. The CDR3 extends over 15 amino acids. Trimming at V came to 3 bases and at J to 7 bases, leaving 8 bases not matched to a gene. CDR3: CASSYSGQGHSGYTF. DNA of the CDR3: TGTGCCAGCAGTTATTCGGGACAGGGGCACAGTGGCTACACCTTC.

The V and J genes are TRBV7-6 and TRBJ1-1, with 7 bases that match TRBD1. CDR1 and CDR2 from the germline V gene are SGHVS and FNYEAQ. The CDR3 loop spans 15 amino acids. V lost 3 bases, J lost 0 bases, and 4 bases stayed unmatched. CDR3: CASSFATGMNTEAFF. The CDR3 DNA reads TGTGCCAGCAGCTTTGCGACAGGGATGAACACTGAAGCTTTCTTT. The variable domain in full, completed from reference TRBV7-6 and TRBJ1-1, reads GAGVSQSPRYKVTKRGQDVALRCDPISGHVSLYWYRQALGQGPEFLTYFNYEAQQDKSGLPNDRFSAERPEGSISTLTIQRTEQRDSAMYRCASSFATGMNTEAFFGQGTRLTVV.

The CDR3 loop is CASSDRSGDTQYF. DNA of the CDR3: TGCGCCAGCAGCGACCGCTCGGGGGATACGCAGTATTTT. The chain uses TRBV5-1 and TRBJ2-3; tentative D call: TRBD2 (5 bases). CDR3 length: 13 amino acids. The germline V and J ends were trimmed by 4 bases and 6 bases, with 12 bases remaining between them. Germline CDR1 and CDR2: SGHRS and YFSETQ.

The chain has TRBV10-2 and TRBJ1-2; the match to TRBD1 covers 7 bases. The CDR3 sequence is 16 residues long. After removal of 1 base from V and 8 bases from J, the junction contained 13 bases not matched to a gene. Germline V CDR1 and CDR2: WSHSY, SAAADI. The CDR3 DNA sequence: TGCGCCAGCAGTGAGTTCTCCTTAAGGGGGCTTGACGGCTACACCTTC. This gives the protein CASSEFSLRGLDGYTF.

The CDR3 DNA reads TGTGCCAGCAGTTTCAGGGGACGGGACGAGCAGTACTTC. Translating it yields CASSFRGRDEQYF. The V gene is TRBV12-3 or TRBV12-4, the J gene TRBJ2-7; tentative D call: TRBD1 (6 bases). The CDR3 is made up of 13 amino acids. V gave up 3 bases and J gave up 5 bases, with 11 bases separating them.

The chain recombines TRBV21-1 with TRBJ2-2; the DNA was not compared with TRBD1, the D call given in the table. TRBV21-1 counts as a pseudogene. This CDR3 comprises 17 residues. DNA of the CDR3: TGTGCCAGCAGCATCATATCCGGGACAGATAACACCGGGGAGCTGTTTTTT. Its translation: CASSIISGTDNTGELFF.

The CDR3 spells CASSLSLQLGGNGYTF. For the CDR3, the DNA is TGTGCCAGCAGTTTAAGTCTCCAACTAGGGGGTAATGGCTACACCTTC. The chain links TRBV28 to TRBJ1-2; possible D gene TRBD1, 6 bases. Trimming took 2 bases from V and 6 from J, leaving 19 bases between them. Germline assignment: CDR1 MDHEN and CDR2 SYDVKM. This CDR3 is 16 amino acids long.

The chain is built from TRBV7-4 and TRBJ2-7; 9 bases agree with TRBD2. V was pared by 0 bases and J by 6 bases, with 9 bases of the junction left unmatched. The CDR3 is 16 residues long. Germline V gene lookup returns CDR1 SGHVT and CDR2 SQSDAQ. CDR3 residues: CASSLAETSGFFEQYF. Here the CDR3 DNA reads TGTGCCAGCAGCTTAGCGGAGACTAGCGGCTTCTTCGAGCAGTACTTC.

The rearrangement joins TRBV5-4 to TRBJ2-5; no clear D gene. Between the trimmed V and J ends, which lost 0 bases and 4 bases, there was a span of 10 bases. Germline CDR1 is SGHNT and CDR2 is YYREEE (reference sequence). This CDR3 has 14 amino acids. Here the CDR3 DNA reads TGTGCCAGCAGCTTGGGTGCAGTCACAGAGACCCAGTACTTC. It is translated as CASSLGAVTETQYF.

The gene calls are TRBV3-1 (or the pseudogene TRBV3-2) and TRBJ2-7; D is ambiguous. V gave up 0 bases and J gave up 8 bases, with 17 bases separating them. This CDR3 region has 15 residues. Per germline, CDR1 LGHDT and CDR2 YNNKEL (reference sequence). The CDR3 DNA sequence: TGTGCCAGCAGCCAAGAAGGTCCTTGGGAAGGAAAGCAGTACTTC. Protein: CASSQEGPWEGKQYF.

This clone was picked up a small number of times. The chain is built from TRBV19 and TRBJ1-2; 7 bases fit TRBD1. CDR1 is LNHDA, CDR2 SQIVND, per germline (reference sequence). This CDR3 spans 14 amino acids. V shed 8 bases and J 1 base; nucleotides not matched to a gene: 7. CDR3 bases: TGTGCCAGTCTTGGACAGGCGAATAACTATGGCTACACCTTC. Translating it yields CASLGQANNYGYTF. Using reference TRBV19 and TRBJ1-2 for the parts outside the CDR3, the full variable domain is DGGITQSPKYLFRKEGQNVTLSCEQNLNHDAMYWYRQDPGQGLRLIYYSQIVNDFQKGDIAEGYSVSREKKESFPLTVTSAQKNPTAFYLCASLGQANNYGYTFGSGTRLTVV.

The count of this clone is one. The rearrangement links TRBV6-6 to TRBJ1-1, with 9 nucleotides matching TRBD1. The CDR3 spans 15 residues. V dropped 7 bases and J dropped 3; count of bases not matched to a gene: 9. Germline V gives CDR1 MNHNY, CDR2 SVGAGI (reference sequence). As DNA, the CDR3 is TGTGCCAGCACCCACCCGGGACAGGGTGACACTGAAGCTTTCTTT. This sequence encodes CASTHPGQGDTEAFF.

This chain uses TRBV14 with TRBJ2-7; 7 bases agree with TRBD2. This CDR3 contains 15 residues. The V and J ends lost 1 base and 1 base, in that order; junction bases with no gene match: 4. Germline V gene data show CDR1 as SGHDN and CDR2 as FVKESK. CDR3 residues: CASSQGLAESYEQYF. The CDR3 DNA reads TGTGCCAGCAGCCAAGGGCTAGCGGAGTCCTACGAGCAGTACTTC.

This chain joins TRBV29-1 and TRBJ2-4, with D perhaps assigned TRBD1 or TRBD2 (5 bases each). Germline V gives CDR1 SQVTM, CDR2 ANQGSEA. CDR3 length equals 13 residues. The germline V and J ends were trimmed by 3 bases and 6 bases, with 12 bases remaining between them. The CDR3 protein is CSVDTGLGNIQYF. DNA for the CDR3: TGCAGCGTTGACACGGGGCTGGGAAACATTCAGTACTTC.

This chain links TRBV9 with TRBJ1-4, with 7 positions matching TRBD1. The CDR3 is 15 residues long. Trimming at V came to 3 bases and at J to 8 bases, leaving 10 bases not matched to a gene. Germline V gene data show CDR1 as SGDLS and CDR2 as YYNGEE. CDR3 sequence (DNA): TGTGCCAGCAGCGGACTGACAGGGAGGGGAGAAAAACTGTTTTTT. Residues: CASSGLTGRGEKLFF.

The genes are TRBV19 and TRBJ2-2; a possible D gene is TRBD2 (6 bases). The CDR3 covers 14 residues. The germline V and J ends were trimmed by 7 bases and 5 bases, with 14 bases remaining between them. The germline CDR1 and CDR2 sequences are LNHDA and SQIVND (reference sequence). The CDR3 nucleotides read TGTGCCAGTACCCTCCTGGCGGGGACCGGGGAGCTGTTTTTT. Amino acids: CASTLLAGTGELFF. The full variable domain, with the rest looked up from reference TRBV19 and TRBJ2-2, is DGGITQSPKYLFRKEGQNVTLSCEQNLNHDAMYWYRQDPGQGLRLIYYSQIVNDFQKGDIAEGYSVSREKKESFPLTVTSAQKNPTAFYLCASTLLAGTGELFFGEGSRLTVL.

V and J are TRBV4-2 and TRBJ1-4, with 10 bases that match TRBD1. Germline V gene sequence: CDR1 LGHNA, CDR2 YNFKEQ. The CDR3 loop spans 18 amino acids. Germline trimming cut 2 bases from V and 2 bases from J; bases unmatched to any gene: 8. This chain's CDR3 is CASSQPPGQGRTNEKLFF. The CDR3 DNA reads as TGTGCCAGCAGCCAACCGCCGGGACAGGGGAGGACTAATGAAAAACTGTTTTTT.

CDR3 in amino acids: CASSPPAQGIQPQHF. In DNA form, the CDR3 reads TGTGCCAGTAGTCCCCCCGCCCAGGGAATTCAGCCCCAGCATTTT. The rearrangement links TRBV19 to TRBJ1-5; TRBD1 might be the D (5 bases). The CDR3 totals 15 residues. Trimming cost V 5 bases and J 6 bases, with 17 bases left between them. CDR1 and CDR2 (germline): LNHDA, SQIVND (reference sequence).

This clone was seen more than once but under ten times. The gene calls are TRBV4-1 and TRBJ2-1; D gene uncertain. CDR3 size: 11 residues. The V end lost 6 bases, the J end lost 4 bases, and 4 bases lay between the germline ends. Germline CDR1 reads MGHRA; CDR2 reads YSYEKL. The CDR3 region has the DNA TGCGCCAGCAGGGTTTACAATGAGCAGTTCTTC. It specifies CASRVYNEQFF.

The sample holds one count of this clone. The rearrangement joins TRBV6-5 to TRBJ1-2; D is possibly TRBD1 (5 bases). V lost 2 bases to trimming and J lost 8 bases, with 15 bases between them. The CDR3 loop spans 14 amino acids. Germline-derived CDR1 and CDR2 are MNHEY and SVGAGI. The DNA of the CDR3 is TGTGCCAGCAGTTACCTCGGAGGGGCGGAAGGCTACACCTTC. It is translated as CASSYLGGAEGYTF.

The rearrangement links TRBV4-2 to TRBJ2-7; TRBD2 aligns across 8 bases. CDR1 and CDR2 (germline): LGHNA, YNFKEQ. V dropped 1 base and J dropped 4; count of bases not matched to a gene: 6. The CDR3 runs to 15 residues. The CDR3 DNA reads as TGTGCCAGCAGCCAAGGTGCGACTAGCGAGTACGAGCAGTACTTC. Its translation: CASSQGATSEYEQYF.